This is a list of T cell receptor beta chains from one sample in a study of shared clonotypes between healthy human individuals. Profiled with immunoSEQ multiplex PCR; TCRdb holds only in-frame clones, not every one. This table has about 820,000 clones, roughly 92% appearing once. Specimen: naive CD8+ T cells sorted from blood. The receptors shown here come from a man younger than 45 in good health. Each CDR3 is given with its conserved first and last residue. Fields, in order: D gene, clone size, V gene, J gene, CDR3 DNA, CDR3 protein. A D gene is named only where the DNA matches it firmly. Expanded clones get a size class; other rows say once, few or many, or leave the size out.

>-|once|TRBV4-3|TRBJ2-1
TGCGCCAGCAGCCAAGGGTCGGCTAGCTGGGAGCAGTTCTTC
CASSQGSASWEQFF
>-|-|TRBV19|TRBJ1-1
TGTGCCAGTAGTATCGGACCGCGCACTGAAGCTTTCTTT
CASSIGPRTEAFF
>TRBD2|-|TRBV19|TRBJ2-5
TGTGCCAGTAGTATAGCCCCCCAACTAGCGGGAGGGCCAGGAGAGACCCAGTACTTC
CASSIAPQLAGGPGETQYF
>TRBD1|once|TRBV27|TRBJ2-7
TGTGCCAGCAGTATTGCCCGGGACAGGAACGAGCAGTACTTC
CASSIARDRNEQYF
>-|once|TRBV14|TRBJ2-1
TGTGCCAGCACCGCCTTCTCCTACAATGAGCAGTTCTTC
CASTAFSYNEQFF
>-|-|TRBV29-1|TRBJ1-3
TGCAGCGCCCTGACTGGGGCAGATGGAAACACCATATATTTT
CSALTGADGNTIYF
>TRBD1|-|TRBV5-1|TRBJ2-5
TGCGCCAGCAGCCACGGGGACAGGGGGCACGAGACCCAGTACTTC
CASSHGDRGHETQYF
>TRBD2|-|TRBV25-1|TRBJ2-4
TGTGCCAGCAGTGATATAGCGGGAGATGGCATTCAGTACTTC
CASSDIAGDGIQYF
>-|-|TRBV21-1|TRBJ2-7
TGTGCCAGCAGCAAGTTGGGGACTACCCGCTACGAGCAGTACTTC
CASSKLGTTRYEQYF
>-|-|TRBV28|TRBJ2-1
TGTGCCAGCAAGGGAGGCAGCTCCTACAATGAGCAGTTCTTC
CASKGGSSYNEQFF
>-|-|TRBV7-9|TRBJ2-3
TGTGCCAGCAGCTTAGTCAGCAGGGGAGCGGATACGCAGTATTTT
CASSLVSRGADTQYF
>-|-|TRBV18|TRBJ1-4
TGTGCCAGCTCACCGGGACTGTCAAATGAAAAACTGTTTTTT
CASSPGLSNEKLFF
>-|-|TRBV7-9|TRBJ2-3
TGTGCCAGCAGCTTGGAGGGCCCAAGTAGCACAGATACGCAGTATTTT
CASSLEGPSSTDTQYF
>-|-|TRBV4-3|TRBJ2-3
TGCGCCAGCAGCCAAGAAGGTGGGGACCTAACAGATACGCAGTATTTT
CASSQEGGDLTDTQYF
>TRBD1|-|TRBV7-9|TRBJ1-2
TGTGCCAGCAGCTTAGGGGGACAGACCTATGGCTACACCTTC
CASSLGGQTYGYTF
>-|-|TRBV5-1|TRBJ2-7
TGCGCCAGCAGCCGAACCTCCTGGGACGGGGAGTCCTACGAGCAGTACTTC
CASSRTSWDGESYEQYF
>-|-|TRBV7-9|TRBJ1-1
TGTGCCAGCAGCTTAGCGCTGGGAATGAACACTGAAGCTTTCTTT
CASSLALGMNTEAFF
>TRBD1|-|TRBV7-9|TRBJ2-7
TGTGCCAGCAGCTCCGACAGGGGAGACTACGAGCAGTACTTC
CASSSDRGDYEQYF
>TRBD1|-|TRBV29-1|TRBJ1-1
TGCAGCGTTTCGGACAGGAGACTGGCTGAAGCTTTCTTT
CSVSDRRLAEAFF